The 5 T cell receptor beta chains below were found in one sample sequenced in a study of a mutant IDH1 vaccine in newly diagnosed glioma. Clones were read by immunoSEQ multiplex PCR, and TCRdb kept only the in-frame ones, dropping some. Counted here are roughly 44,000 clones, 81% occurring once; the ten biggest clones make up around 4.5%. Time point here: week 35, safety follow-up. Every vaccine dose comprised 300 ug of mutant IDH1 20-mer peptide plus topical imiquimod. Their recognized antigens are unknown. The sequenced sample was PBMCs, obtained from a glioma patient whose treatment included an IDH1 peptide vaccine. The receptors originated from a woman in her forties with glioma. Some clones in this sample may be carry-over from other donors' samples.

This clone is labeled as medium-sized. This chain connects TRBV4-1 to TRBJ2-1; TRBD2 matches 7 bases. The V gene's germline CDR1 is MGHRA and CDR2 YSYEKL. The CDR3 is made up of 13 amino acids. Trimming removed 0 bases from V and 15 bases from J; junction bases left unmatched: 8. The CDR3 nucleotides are TGCGCCAGCAGCCAAGATCGAGGGAGGGACCCGTTCTTC. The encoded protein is CASSQDRGRDPFF.

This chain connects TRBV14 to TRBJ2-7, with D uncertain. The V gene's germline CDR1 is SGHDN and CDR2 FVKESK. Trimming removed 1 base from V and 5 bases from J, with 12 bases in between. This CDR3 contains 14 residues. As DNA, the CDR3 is TGTGCCAGCAGCCAAGTGCAGGAGAGGAACGAGCAGTACTTC. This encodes CASSQVQERNEQYF.

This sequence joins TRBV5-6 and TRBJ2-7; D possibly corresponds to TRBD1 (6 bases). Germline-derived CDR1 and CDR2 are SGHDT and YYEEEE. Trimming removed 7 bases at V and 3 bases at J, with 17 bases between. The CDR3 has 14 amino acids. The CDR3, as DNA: TGTGCCAGCGGGGAGACAGGAGTTAGCTACGAGCAGTACTTC. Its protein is CASGETGVSYEQYF.

For the CDR3, the DNA is TGTGCCAGCAGCGCCCCGGCGGGGGGCCCGAACACCGGGGAGCTGTTTTTT. Protein: CASSAPAGGPNTGELFF. The chain couples TRBV9 to TRBJ2-2; 8 nucleotides agree with TRBD2. Germline-derived CDR1 and CDR2 are SGDLS and YYNGEE. The CDR3 consists of 17 residues. The ends lost 3 bases at V and 0 bases at J; junction bases unmatched: 7. Based on the CDR3 plus reference TRBV9 and TRBJ2-2, the full variable domain is DSGVTQTPKHLITATGQRVTLRCSPRSGDLSVYWYQQSLDQGLQFLIQYYNGEERAKGNILERFSAQQFPDLHSELNLSSLELGDSALYFCASSAPAGGPNTGELFFGEGSRLTVL.

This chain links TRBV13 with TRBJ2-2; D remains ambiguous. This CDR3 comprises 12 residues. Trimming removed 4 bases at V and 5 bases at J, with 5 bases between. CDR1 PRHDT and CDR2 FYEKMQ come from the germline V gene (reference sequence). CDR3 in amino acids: CASSSTTGELFF. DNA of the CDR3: TGTGCCAGCAGCTCGACTACCGGGGAGCTGTTTTTT.